This TCR beta chain is drawn from a study of blood T cell repertoires in COVID-19. Study in general: Specimens from acute and convalescent COVID-19 originated in the United States, Italy and Spain. PBMCs, B-cell-depleted T cells, or T cells provided the cDNA or gDNA that made up the material.

The CDR3 extends over 13 amino acids. V gave up 6 bases and J gave up 1 base, with 7 bases separating them. Germline V lookup: CDR1 MNHEY, CDR2 SMNVEV (reference sequence). Source study methods: Amplification of reference gene primers was used by the study to estimate nucleated cell counts. Libraries were prepared by immunoSEQ multiplex PCR; TCRdb keeps only in-frame clonotypes and omits some of them. The DNA gave D and trimming, while V, J and clone size come from that table. The table records approximately 150,000 clones, around 90% of them present only once. The receptor comes from a man over 45 who had recovered from COVID-19. V gene TRBV27 combines with J gene TRBJ2-4; D is unresolved. The sequencing sample was made of peripheral blood. Here the CDR3 DNA reads TGTGCCAGCAGGGCTTTTGCCAAAAACATTCAGTACTTC. Protein product: CASRAFAKNIQYF.